Following are 2 T cell receptor beta chains from one sample sequenced in a study of T-cell memory formation after mild COVID-19. One entry per CDR3 protein results from TCRdb running MiXCR on the 5' RACE reads. The table shows 470,000 or so distinct CDR3 sequences, with more than 20% occurring only once. Source material: PBMCs or a T cell subset sorted from them (not recorded which). All receptors derive from an adult woman who had mild COVID-19 (a few samples of this study predate the infection). Cell type and time point are not known.

This chain links TRBV5-5 with TRBJ2-1; D gene unclear. Between the trimmed V and J ends, which lost 4 bases and 8 bases, there was a span of 16 bases. CDR1 is SGHKS and CDR2 is YYEKEE in the germline V gene (reference sequence). The CDR3 runs 14 residues. CDR3 coding DNA: TGTGCCAGCAGCCCTGGAGAGACCGACCATGAGCAGTTCTTC. The encoded protein is CASSPGETDHEQFF. The full variable domain, completed using reference TRBV5-5 and TRBJ2-1, is DAGVTQSPTHLIKTRGQQVTLRCSPISGHKSVSWYQQVLGQGPQFIFQYYEKEERGRGNFPDRFSARQFPNYSSELNVNALLLGDSALYLCASSPGETDHEQFFGPGTRLTVL.

This clonotype has just a few counts. The chain carries TRBV12-3 or TRBV12-4 and TRBJ1-1; D gene uncertain. The CDR3 extends over 13 amino acids. V shed 6 bases and J shed 0 bases, with 8 bases lying between them. The chain's CDR3 is CASRTLMNTEAFF. In nucleotides, the CDR3 is TGTGCCAGCAGAACACTCATGAACACTGAAGCTTTCTTT.